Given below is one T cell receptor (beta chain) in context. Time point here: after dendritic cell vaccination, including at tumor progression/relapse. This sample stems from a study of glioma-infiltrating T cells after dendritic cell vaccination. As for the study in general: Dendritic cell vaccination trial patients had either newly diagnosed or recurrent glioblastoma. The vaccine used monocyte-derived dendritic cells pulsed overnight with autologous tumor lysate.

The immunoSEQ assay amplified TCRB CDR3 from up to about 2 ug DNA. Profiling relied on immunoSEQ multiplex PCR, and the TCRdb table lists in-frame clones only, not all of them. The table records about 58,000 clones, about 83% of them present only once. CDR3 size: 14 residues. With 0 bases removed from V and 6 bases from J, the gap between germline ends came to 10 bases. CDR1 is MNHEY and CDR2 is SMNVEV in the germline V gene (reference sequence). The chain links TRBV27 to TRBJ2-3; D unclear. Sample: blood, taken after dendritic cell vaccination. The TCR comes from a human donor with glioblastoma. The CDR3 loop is CASSLSLVSDTQYF. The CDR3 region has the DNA TGTGCCAGCAGTTTATCGTTAGTGAGTGATACGCAGTATTTT.